These T cell receptor beta chains were read from a single sample in a study of T cell responses to AZD1222 COVID-19 vaccine. Assay: immunoSEQ multiplex PCR; the TCRdb copy retains only in-frame clones and omits some. The sample records over 100,000 clones, 94% being singletons. This sample comprised peripheral blood, obtained on day 0 of AZD1222 vaccination. These receptor sequences come from an adult in good health. Each CDR3 is given with its conserved first and last residue. D genes are given only for firm matches. Only part of the rows carry a size: once, few, many, or a class if the clone is expanded.

NA	NA	TRBJ2-5	TRBV11-2	CASGSRGTQYF	TGTGCCAGCGGATCTAGGGGGACCCAGTACTTC
NA	NA	TRBJ2-1	TRBV2	CASSDGVFGEQFF	TGTGCCAGCAGTGATGGGGTTTTCGGGGAGCAGTTCTTC
TRBD2	NA	TRBJ2-3	TRBV11-2	CASSLVGGSTDTQYF	TGTGCCAGCAGCTTAGTGGGAGGGTCCACAGATACGCAGTATTTT
NA	NA	TRBJ1-5	TRBV9	CASSVVRVIPLESQHF	TGTGCCAGCAGCGTAGTCAGGGTAATCCCCCTTGAATCCCAGCATTTT
NA	NA	TRBJ1-4	TRBV4-1	CASSPVGGGRSEKLFF	TGCGCCAGCAGCCCCGTCGGGGGGGGCAGGAGTGAAAAACTGTTTTTT
NA	NA	TRBJ2-5	TRBV2	CASSRDEGGETQYF	TGTGCCAGCAGCCGGGATGAAGGGGGAGAGACCCAGTACTTC
TRBD1	NA	TRBJ1-4	TRBV18	CASSPPGTGYEKLFF	TGTGCCAGCTCACCCCCCGGGACAGGGTATGAAAAACTGTTTTTT
TRBD2	NA	TRBJ2-3	TRBV9	CASSLRGLAGGQGDTQYF	TGTGCCAGCAGCCTGAGAGGACTAGCGGGAGGGCAAGGAGATACGCAGTATTTT
NA	NA	TRBJ2-1	TRBV7-8	CASSPGQGGGNEQFF	TGTGCCAGCAGCCCCGGACAGGGAGGGGGCAATGAGCAGTTCTTC
NA	NA	TRBJ2-7	TRBV2	CASSPWISVYEQYF	TGTGCCAGCAGTCCCTGGATTAGCGTCTACGAGCAGTACTTC
TRBD1	NA	TRBJ1-2	TRBV30	CAWTVRDRGNYGYTF	TGTGCCTGGACCGTACGGGACAGGGGTAACTATGGCTACACCTTC
NA	NA	TRBJ2-3	TRBV2	CASRPLAPPDTQYF	TGTGCCAGCAGGCCGTTGGCCCCTCCAGATACGCAGTATTTT
TRBD1	NA	TRBJ2-7	TRBV5-4	CAWLGQGNGEQYF	TGTGCCTGGCTGGGACAGGGAAATGGCGAGCAGTACTTC
TRBD1	NA	TRBJ1-2	TRBV29-1	CSATFQGAGYGYTF	TGCAGCGCTACTTTTCAGGGGGCAGGCTATGGCTACACCTTC
NA	NA	TRBJ1-2	TRBV6-5	CASSRQENYGYTF	TGTGCCAGCAGCAGACAGGAAAACTATGGCTACACCTTC
TRBD2	NA	TRBJ2-5	TRBV9	CASSPGLAGISETQYF	TGTGCCAGCAGCCCAGGACTAGCGGGAATCTCGGAGACCCAGTACTTC
NA	NA	TRBJ1-4	TRBV5-6	CASIKVGADNEEKLFF	TGTGCCAGCATAAAAGTCGGGGCAGACAACGAAGAGAAACTGTTTTTT
TRBD2	many	TRBJ2-7	TRBV3-1/TRBV3-2	CASSQRRLQGTSDYEQYF	TGTGCCAGCAGCCAGCGACGATTACAAGGGACTAGTGACTACGAGCAGTACTTC
NA	few	TRBJ2-7	TRBV10-2	CASSEERDLARWEQYF	TGCGCCAGCAGTGAGGAGAGGGACTTAGCCAGGTGGGAGCAGTACTTC
NA	NA	TRBJ1-6	TRBV5-6	CASSRLISPLHF	TGTGCCAGCAGCCGGTTAATTTCACCCCTCCACTTT
TRBD1	once	TRBJ1-5	TRBV28	CASSSRGLGGNQPQHF	TGTGCCAGCAGTTCTAGGGGGCTTGGGGGCAATCAGCCCCAGCATTTT
NA	NA	TRBJ1-4	TRBV18	CASSPTTGSEKLFF	TGTGCCAGCTCGCCAACTACAGGAAGTGAAAAACTGTTTTTT
NA	NA	TRBJ2-7	TRBV7-2	CASSLLPVPDAGEQYF	TGTGCCAGCAGCTTACTCCCGGTCCCCGACGCAGGCGAGCAGTACTTC
NA	NA	TRBJ2-3	TRBV5-8	CASSFSRRGGYTQYF	TGTGCCAGCAGCTTCAGTAGGAGGGGGGGCTATACGCAGTATTTT
TRBD1	NA	TRBJ2-5	TRBV2	CASVRDRGGQETQYF	TGTGCCAGCGTCCGGGACAGGGGTGGCCAAGAGACCCAGTACTTC
NA	NA	TRBJ2-1	TRBV2	CASRYGPISDEQFF	TGTGCCAGCCGATACGGGCCCATAAGTGATGAGCAGTTCTTC
NA	once	TRBJ1-5	TRBV28	CARYGQPQHF	TGTGCCAGATACGGCCAGCCCCAGCATTTT
NA	NA	TRBJ2-1	TRBV18	CASSPENGYGTYNEQFF	TGTGCCAGCTCACCAGAGAACGGGTATGGCACCTACAATGAGCAGTTCTTC
NA	NA	TRBJ1-2	TRBV5-1	CASSWNPTGNYGYTF	TGCGCCAGCAGCTGGAACCCGACAGGCAACTATGGCTACACCTTC
TRBD2	NA	TRBJ2-7	TRBV6-5	CASSPGLVYEQYF	TGTGCCAGCAGTCCGGGACTAGTCTACGAGCAGTACTTC
NA	NA	TRBJ1-4	TRBV11-2	CASSLASSGRGKLFF	TGTGCCAGCAGCTTAGCCTCCTCGGGTCGGGGAAAACTGTTTTTT
TRBD2	NA	TRBJ2-1	TRBV6-5	CASISGTSGRYEQFF	TGTGCCAGCATTTCCGGGACTAGCGGGAGATACGAGCAGTTCTTC
TRBD2	NA	TRBJ2-7	TRBV18	CASSPPSWFGQWTSGGPSYEQYF	TGTGCCAGCTCACCACCGAGCTGGTTTGGACAGTGGACTAGCGGGGGCCCATCCTACGAGCAGTACTTC
NA	NA	TRBJ2-7	TRBV10-3	CAISGRAFPGVDEQYF	TGTGCCATCAGCGGTAGGGCGTTTCCCGGGGTTGACGAGCAGTACTTC
TRBD2	NA	TRBJ2-1	TRBV3-1/TRBV3-2	CASSQMGLAVPGEQFF	TGTGCCAGCAGCCAAATGGGACTAGCGGTCCCGGGTGAGCAGTTCTTC
NA	once	TRBJ1-2	TRBV18	CASSIREGGYTF	TGTGCCAGCTCAATACGGGAGGGCGGCTACACCTTC
TRBD2	NA	TRBJ2-7	TRBV7-9	CASIASGIPYEQYF	TGTGCCAGCATCGCTAGCGGGATCCCCTACGAGCAGTACTTC
NA	NA	TRBJ2-1	TRBV29-1	CSVIFRGDNEQFF	TGCAGCGTTATATTCAGGGGGGACAATGAGCAGTTCTTC
NA	few	TRBJ1-1	TRBV2	CASSEQRANTEAFF	TGTGCCAGCAGTGAGCAGAGGGCGAACACTGAAGCTTTCTTT
NA	once	TRBJ1-5	TRBV2	CASRKEMDQPQHF	TGTGCCAGCAGGAAGGAGATGGATCAGCCCCAGCATTTT
NA	NA	TRBJ2-5	TRBV5-8	CASSLGLYTQETQYF	TGTGCCAGCAGCTTGGGTCTTTACACACAAGAGACCCAGTACTTC